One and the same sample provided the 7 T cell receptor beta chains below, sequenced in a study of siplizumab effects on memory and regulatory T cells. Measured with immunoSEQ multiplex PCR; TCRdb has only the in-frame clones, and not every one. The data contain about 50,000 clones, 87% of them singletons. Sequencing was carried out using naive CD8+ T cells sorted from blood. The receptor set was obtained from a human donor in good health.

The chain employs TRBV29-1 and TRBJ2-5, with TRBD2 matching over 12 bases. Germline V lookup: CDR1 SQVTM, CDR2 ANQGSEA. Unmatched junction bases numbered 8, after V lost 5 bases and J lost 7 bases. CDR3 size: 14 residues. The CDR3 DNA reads TGCAGCGTTCGACTAGCGGGGGAGGTAGGGACCCAGTACTTC. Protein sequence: CSVRLAGEVGTQYF.

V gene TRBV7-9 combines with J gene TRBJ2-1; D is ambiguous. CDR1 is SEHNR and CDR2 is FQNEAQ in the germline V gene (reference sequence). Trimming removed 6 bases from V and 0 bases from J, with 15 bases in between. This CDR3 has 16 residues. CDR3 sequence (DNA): TGTGCCAGCAGAGAAACGACGCGAGGCTCCTACAATGAGCAGTTCTTC. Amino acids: CASRETTRGSYNEQFF.

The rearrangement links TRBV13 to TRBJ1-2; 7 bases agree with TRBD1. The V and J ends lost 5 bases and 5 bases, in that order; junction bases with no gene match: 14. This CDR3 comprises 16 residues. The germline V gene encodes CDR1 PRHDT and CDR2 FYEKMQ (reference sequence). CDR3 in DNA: TGTGCCAGCAGCCCCGGACAGGCCGAAGCTTTATATGGCTACACCTTC. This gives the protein CASSPGQAEALYGYTF.

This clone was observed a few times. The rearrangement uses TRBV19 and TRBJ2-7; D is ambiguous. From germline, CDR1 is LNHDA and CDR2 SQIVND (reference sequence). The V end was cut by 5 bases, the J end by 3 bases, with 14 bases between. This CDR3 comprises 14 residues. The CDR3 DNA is TGTGCCAGTAGTCCACCCAACTTGAACTACGAGCAGTACTTC. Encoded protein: CASSPPNLNYEQYF.

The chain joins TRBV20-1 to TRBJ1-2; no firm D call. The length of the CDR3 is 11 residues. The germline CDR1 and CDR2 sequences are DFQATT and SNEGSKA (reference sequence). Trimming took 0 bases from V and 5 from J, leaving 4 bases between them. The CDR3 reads CSARELYGYTF. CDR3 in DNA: TGCAGTGCTAGAGAACTGTATGGCTACACCTTC.

CDR3 residues: CASNPSGIYNEQFF. The CDR3, as DNA: TGTGCCAGTAATCCTAGCGGGATATACAATGAGCAGTTCTTC. This sequence joins TRBV19 and TRBJ2-1, with 9 bases fitting TRBD2. CDR1 is LNHDA and CDR2 is SQIVND in the germline V gene (reference sequence). This CDR3 is 14 amino acids long. V was clipped by 7 bases and J by 4 bases; unmatched bases: 5.

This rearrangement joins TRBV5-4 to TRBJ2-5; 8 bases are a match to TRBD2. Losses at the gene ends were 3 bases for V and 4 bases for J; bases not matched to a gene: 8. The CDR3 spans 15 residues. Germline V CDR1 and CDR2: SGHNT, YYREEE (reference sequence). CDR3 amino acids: CASSYSAGGGETQYF. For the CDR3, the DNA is TGTGCCAGCAGCTACTCGGCCGGGGGGGGAGAGACCCAGTACTTC.